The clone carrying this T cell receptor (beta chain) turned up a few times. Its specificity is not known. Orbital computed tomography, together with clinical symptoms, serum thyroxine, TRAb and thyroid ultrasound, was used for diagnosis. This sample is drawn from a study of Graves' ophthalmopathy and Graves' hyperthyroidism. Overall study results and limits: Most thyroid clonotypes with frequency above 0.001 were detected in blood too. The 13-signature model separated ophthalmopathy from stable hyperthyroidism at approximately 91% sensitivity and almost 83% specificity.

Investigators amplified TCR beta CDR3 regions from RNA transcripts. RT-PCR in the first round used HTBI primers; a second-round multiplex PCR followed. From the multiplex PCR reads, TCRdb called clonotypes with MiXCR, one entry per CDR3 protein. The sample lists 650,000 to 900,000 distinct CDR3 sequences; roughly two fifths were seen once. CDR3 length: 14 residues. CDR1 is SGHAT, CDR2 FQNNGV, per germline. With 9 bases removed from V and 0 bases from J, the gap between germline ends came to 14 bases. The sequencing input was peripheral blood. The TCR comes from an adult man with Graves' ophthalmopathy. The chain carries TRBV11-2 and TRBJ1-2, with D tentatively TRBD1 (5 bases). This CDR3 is CASFKPGSNYGYTF. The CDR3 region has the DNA TGTGCCAGTTTTAAACCAGGGTCTAACTATGGCTACACCTTC.